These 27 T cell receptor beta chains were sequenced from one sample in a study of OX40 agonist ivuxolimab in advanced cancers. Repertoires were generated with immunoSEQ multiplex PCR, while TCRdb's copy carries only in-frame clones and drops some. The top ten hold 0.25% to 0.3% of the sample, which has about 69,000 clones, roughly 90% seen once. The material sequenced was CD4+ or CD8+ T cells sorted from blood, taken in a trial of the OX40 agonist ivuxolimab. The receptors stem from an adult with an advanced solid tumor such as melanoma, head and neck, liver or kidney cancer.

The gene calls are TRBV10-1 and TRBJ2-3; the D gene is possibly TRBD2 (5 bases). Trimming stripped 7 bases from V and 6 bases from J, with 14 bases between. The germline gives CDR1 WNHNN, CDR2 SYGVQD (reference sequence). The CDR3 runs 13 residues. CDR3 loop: CASNSGRGDTQYF. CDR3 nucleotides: TGCGCCAGCAATTCCGGACGCGGGGATACGCAGTATTTT.

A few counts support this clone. This chain's CDR3 is CASSGISNTEAFF. CDR3 in DNA: TGCGCCAGCAGCGGCATTTCGAACACTGAAGCTTTCTTT. This chain joins TRBV5-1 and TRBJ1-1; D unclear. The germline V gene encodes CDR1 SGHRS and CDR2 YFSETQ. V was pared by 4 bases and J by 1 base, with 8 bases between. This CDR3 is built from 13 residues. Full variable domain (missing parts from reference TRBV5-1 and TRBJ1-1): KAGVTQTPRYLIKTRGQQVTLSCSPISGHRSVSWYQQTPGQGLQFLFEYFSETQRNKGNFPGRFSGRQFSNSRSEMNVSTLELGDSALYLCASSGISNTEAFFGQGTRLTVV.

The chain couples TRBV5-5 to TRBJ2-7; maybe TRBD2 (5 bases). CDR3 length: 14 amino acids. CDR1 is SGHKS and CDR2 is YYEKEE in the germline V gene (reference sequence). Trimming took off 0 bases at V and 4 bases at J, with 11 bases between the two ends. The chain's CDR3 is CASSLGWGVYEQYF. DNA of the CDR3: TGTGCCAGCAGCTTGGGTTGGGGAGTGTACGAGCAGTACTTC.

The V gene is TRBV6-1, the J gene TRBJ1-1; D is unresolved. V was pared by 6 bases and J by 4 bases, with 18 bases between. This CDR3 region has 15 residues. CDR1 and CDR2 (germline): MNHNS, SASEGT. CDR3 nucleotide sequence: TGTGCCAGCAGGCCACCCTGGGGAAGGACCACTGAAGCTTTCTTT. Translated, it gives CASRPPWGRTTEAFF.

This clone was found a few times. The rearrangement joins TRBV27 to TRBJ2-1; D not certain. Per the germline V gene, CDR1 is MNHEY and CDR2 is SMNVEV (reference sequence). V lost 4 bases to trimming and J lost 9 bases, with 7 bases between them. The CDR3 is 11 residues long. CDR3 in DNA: TGTGCCAGCAGTTCTAGTTTTGAGCAGTTCTTC. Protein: CASSSSFEQFF.

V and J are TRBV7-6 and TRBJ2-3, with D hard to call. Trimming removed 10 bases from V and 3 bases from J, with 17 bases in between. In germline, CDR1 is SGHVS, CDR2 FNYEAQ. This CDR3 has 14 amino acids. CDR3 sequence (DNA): TGTGCCACACGTCCCCGGAGTGGTACAGATACGCAGTATTTT. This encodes CATRPRSGTDTQYF.

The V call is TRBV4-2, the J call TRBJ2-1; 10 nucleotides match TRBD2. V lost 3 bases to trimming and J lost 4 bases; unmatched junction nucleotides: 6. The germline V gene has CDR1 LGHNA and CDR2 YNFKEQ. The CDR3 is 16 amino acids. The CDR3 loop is CASSHPGTSAYNEQFF. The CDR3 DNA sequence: TGTGCCAGCAGCCACCCCGGGACTAGCGCTTACAATGAGCAGTTCTTC.

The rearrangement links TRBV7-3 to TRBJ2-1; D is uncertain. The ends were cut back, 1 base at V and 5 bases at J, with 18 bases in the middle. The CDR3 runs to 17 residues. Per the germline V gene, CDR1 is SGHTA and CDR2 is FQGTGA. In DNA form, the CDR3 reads TGTGCCAGCAGCTTAAAGGGTACCGTAGTCACCCACAATGAGCAGTTCTTC. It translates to CASSLKGTVVTHNEQFF.

The CDR3 DNA reads TGTGCCAGCAGGGTGTCTGGGGACACAACCTACGAGCAGTACTTC. As protein: CASRVSGDTTYEQYF. This rearrangement joins TRBV25-1 to TRBJ2-7, with D maybe TRBD1 (6 bases). V gave up 6 bases and J gave up 2 bases, with 17 bases separating them. Germline CDR1 and CDR2: MGHDK and SYGVNS. There are 15 residues in the CDR3.

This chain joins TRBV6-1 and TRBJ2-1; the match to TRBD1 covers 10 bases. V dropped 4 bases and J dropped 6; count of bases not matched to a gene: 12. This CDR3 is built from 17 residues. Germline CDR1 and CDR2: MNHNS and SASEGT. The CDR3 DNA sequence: TGTGCCAGCAGTGGATACCGACAGGGGGCAGGTTCCAATGAGCAGTTCTTC. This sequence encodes CASSGYRQGAGSNEQFF.

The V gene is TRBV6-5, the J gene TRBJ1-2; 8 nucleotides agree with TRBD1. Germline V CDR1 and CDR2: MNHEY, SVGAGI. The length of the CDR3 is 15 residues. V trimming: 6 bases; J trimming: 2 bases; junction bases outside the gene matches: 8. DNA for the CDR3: TGTGCCAGCAGCCAAGGACAGGGATGGAACTATGGCTACACCTTC. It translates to CASSQGQGWNYGYTF.

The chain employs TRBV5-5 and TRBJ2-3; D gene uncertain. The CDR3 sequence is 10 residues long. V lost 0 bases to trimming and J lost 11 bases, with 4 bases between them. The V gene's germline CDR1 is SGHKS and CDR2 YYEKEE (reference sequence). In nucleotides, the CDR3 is TGTGCCAGCAGCTTGGCCCGGCAGTATTTT. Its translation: CASSLARQYF.

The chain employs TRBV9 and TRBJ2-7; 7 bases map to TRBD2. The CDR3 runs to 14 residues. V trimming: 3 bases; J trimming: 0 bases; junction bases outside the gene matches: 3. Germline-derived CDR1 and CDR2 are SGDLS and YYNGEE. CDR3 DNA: TGTGCCAGCAGCGAAGGACTAGGCTCCTACGAGCAGTACTTC. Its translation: CASSEGLGSYEQYF.

CDR3 sequence: CASSLSGGPMNTEAFF. CDR3 bases: TGTGCCAGCAGCTTGTCAGGGGGACCGATGAACACTGAAGCTTTCTTT. J is TRBJ1-1 and V is TRBV5-4; 7 bases fit TRBD1. The length of the CDR3 is 16 residues. Germline CDR1 is SGHNT and CDR2 is YYREEE (reference sequence). The junction had 6 bases not matched to a gene; V was cut back by 1 base and J by 0 bases. Full variable domain (missing parts from reference TRBV5-4 and TRBJ1-1): ETGVTQSPTHLIKTRGQQVTLRCSSQSGHNTVSWYQQALGQGPQFIFQYYREEENGRGNFPPRFSGLQFPNYSSELNVNALELDDSALYLCASSLSGGPMNTEAFFGQGTRLTVV.

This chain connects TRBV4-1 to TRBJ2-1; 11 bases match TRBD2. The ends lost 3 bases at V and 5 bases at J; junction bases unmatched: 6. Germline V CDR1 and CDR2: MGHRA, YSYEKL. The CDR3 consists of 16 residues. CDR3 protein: CASSQPLAGAHNEQFF. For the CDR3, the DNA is TGCGCCAGCAGCCAGCCACTAGCGGGAGCCCACAATGAGCAGTTCTTC.

The CDR3 loop reads CASSVVPLFSGELFF. CDR3 DNA: TGTGCCAGCAGCGTGGTGCCCCTCTTTTCCGGGGAGCTGTTTTTT. The chain links TRBV11-2 to TRBJ2-2; no clear D. The CDR3 is made up of 15 amino acids. V shed 5 bases and J shed 6 bases, with 16 bases lying between them. CDR1 is SGHAT, CDR2 FQNNGV, per germline.

The CDR3 here is CASSLGLAGGRTGELFF. The CDR3 bases are TGCGCCAGCAGCTTGGGACTAGCGGGAGGGAGGACCGGGGAGCTGTTTTTT. This chain links TRBV5-1 with TRBJ2-2; 14 bases match TRBD2. CDR3 length: 17 residues. The J segment lost 5 bases and the V segment lost 0 bases, leaving 3 bases of the junction unmatched. Germline loops: CDR1 SGHRS, CDR2 YFSETQ.

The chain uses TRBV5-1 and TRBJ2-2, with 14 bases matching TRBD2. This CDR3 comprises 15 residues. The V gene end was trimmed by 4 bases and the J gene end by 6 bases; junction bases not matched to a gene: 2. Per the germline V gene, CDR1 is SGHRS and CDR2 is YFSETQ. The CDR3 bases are TGCGCCAGCAGCGGACTAGCGGGAGGTTCCGGGGAGCTGTTTTTT. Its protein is CASSGLAGGSGELFF.

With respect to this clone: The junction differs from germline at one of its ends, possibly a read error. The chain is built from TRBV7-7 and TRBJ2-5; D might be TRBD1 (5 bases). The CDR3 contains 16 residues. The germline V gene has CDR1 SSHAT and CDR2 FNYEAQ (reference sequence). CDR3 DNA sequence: TGTGCTAGCAGCTTGCCCGGGCCCGAAGGGGTAGAGACCCAGTACTTC. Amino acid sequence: CASSLPGPEGVETQYF.

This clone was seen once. CDR3 in amino acids: CASSSYGTVLYNEQFF. CDR3 nucleotide sequence: TGTGCCAGCAGTTCCTACGGGACCGTCCTATACAATGAGCAGTTCTTC. J is TRBJ2-1 and V is TRBV6-4; D might be TRBD1 or TRBD2, each matching 5 bases. Germline CDR1 MRHNA, CDR2 SNTAGT. Trimming stripped 5 bases from V and 4 bases from J, with 18 bases between. The CDR3 is made up of 16 amino acids.

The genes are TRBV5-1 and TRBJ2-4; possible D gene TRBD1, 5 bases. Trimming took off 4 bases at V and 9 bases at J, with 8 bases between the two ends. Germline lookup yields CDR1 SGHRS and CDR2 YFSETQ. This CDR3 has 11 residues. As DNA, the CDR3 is TGCGCCAGCAGCGCCCAGGGCATTCAGTACTTC. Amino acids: CASSAQGIQYF.

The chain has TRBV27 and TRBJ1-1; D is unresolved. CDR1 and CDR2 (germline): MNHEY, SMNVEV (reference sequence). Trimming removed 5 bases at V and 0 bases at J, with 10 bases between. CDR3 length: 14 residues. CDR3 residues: CASSRGRMNTEAFF. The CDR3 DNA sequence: TGTGCCAGCAGTAGAGGACGGATGAACACTGAAGCTTTCTTT.

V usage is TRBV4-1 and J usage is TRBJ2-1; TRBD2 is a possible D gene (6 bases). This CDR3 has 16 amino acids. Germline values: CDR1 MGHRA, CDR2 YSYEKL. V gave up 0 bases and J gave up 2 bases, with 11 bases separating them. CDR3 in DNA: TGCGCCAGCAGCCAAGAAGGAGGGAGCGCCTACAATGAGCAGTTCTTC. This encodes CASSQEGGSAYNEQFF.

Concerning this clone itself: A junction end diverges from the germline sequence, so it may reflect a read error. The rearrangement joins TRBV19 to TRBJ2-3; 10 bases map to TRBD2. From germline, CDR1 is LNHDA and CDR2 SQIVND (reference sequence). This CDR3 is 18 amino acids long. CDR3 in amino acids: CVSSTLTATSGGTDTQYF. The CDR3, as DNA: TGTGTCAGTAGTACCCTAACGGCAACTAGCGGGGGCACAGATACGCAGTATTTT.

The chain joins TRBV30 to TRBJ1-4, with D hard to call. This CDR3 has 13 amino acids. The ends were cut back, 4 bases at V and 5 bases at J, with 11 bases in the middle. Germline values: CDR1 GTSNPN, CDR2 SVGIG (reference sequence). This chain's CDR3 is CAWTSRRNEKLFF. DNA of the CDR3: TGTGCCTGGACAAGTAGACGGAATGAAAAACTGTTTTTT.

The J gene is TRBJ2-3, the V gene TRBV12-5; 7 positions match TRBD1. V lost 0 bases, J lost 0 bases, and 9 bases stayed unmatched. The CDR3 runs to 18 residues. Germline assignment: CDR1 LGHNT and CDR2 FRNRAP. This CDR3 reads CASGLVTGLRSSTDTQYF. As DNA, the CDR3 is TGTGCTAGTGGTTTGGTGACAGGGTTACGTAGTAGCACAGATACGCAGTATTTT.

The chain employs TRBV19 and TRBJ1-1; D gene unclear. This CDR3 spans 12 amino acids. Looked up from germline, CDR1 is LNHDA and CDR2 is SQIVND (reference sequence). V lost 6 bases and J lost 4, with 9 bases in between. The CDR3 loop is CASSPAATEAFF. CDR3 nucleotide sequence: TGTGCCAGTAGCCCCGCCGCCACTGAAGCTTTCTTT.